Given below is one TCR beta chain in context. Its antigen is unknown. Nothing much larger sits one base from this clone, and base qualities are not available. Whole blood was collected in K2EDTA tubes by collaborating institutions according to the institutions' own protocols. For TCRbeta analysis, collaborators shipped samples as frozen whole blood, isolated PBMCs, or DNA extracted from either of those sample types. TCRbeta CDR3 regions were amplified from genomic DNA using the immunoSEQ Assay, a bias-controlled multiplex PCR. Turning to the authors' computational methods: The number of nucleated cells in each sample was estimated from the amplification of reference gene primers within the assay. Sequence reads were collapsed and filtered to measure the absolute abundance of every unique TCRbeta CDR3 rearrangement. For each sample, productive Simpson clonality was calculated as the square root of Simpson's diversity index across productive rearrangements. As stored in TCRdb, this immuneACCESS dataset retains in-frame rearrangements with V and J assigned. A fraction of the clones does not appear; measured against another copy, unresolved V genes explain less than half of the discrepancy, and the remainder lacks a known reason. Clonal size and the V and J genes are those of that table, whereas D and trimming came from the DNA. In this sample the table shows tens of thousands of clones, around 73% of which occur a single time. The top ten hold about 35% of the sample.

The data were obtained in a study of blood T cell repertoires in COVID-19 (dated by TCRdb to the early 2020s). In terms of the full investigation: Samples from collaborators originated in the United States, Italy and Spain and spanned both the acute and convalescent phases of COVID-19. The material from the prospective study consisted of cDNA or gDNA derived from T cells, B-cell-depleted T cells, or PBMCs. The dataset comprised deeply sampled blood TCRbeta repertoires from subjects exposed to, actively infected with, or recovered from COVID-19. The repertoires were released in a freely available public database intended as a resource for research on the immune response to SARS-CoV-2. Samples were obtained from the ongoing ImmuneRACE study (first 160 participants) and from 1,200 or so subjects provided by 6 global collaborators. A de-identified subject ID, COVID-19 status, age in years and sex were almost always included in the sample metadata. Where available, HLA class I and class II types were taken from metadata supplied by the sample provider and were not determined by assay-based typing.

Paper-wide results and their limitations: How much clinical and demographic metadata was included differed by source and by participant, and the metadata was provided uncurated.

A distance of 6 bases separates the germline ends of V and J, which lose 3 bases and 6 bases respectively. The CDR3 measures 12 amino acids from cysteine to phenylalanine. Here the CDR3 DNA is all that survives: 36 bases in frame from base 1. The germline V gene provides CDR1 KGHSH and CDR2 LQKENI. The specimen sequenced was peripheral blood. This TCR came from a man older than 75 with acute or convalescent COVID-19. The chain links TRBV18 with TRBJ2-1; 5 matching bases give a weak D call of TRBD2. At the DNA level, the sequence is TGTGCCAGCTCACCTGGGAGCAATGAGCAGTTCTTC. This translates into CASSPGSNEQFF.